This TCR beta chain was observed in a study of ipilimumab plus nivolumab after autologous stem cell transplantation. About the research overall: Myeloma cases were transplant-naive high-risk or relapsed within 3 years post first autologous transplant.

Trimming left V 5 bases short and J 4 bases short, with 9 bases between. Germline CDR1 is LNHNV and CDR2 is YYDKDF (reference sequence). The CDR3 covers 13 residues. Data came from immunoSEQ multiplex PCR; TCRdb stores just in-frame clones and leaves some out. The table includes around 10,000 clones, around two thirds detected once. Dosing: nivolumab 3 mg/kg IV, weeks 1, 4, 7, 10, then every two weeks to week 26. The chain recombines TRBV15 with TRBJ2-1; D may be TRBD2 (6 bases). The sample was PBMCs, taken in a trial of ipilimumab plus nivolumab as post-transplant consolidation. This clonotype was sampled from a female donor with multiple myeloma. The chain's CDR3 is CATSPGVYNEQFF. Written as DNA, the CDR3 is TGTGCCACCAGCCCGGGAGTGTACAATGAGCAGTTCTTC. The variable domain in full, completed from reference TRBV15 and TRBJ2-1, reads DAMVIQNPRYQVTQFGKPVTLSCSQTLNHNVMYWYQQKSSQAPKLLFHYYDKDFNNEADTPDNFQSRRPNTSFCFLDIRSPGLGDTAMYLCATSPGVYNEQFFGPGTRLTVL.